These 2 T cell receptor beta chains share one sample of origin, sequenced in a study of blood T cell repertoires in COVID-19. The method was immunoSEQ multiplex PCR; TCRdb's version includes in-frame clones alone and lacks a portion of them. The sample records 100,000 to 110,000 clones, about 90% being singletons. The sequencing input was peripheral blood. These receptors all come from a human donor in a cohort sampled during active COVID-19.

The V call is TRBV7-2, the J call TRBJ1-6; TRBD1 matches 7 bases. This CDR3 contains 15 residues. The junction had 6 bases not matched to a gene; V was cut back by 1 base and J by 9 bases. Germline CDR1 is SGHTA and CDR2 is FQGNSA. CDR3 nucleotides: TGTGCCAGCAGCTTAGAGTCTAGACAGGGTTCACCCCTCCACTTT. It is translated as CASSLESRQGSPLHF.

The J gene is TRBJ1-5, the V gene TRBV28; D is uncertain. Germline lookup yields CDR1 MDHEN and CDR2 SYDVKM. This CDR3 contains 15 residues. V lost 1 base, J lost 2 bases, and 9 bases lay in between. CDR3 amino acids: CASSLFPVGNQPQHF. The CDR3 DNA is TGTGCCAGCAGTTTATTTCCGGTGGGCAATCAGCCCCAGCATTTT.